Listed below are T cell receptor beta chains from one sample, sequenced in a study of T cells in Graves' hyperthyroidism and ophthalmopathy. TCRdb ran MiXCR on the multiplex PCR reads and lists one entry per CDR3 protein. The table has hundreds of thousands of distinct CDR3 sequences, 20% to 25% seen once. The sequenced sample was blood. Every receptor here comes from a man aged 30 to 39 with Graves' ophthalmopathy. Both conserved end residues are part of each CDR3. D genes are given only for firm matches. Where a row states a size, it is once, few, many or the class of an expanded clone; other rows omit it.

few - TRBJ2-1 TRBV6-2/TRBV6-3 TGTGCCAGCACCGGTGAGGCGGGAAGGGTCTACAATGAGCAGTTCTTC CASTGEAGRVYNEQFF
- - TRBJ1-2 TRBV7-8 TGTGCCAGCAGCCTCGAAGACGCCGCTAACTATGGCTACACCTTC CASSLEDAANYGYTF
many TRBD2 TRBJ2-2 TRBV11-2 TGTGCCAGCAGCTTAGTCTGGGCTAGCGGGAGCACCGGGGAGCTGTTTTTT CASSLVWASGSTGELFF
- - TRBJ1-2 TRBV6-2/TRBV6-3 TGTGCCAGCAGGCCCCGGGACGGGGCTTATAGCTACACCTTC CASRPRDGAYSYTF
many - TRBJ2-5 TRBV7-2 TGTGCCAGCAGCCTTGACCAAAAAAGGGGAGAGACCCAGTACTTC CASSLDQKRGETQYF
many - TRBJ1-1 TRBV6-5 TGTGCCAGCAGTTACTCGTTCGGCAGGGCCTCTGAAGCTTTCTTT CASSYSFGRASEAFF
- TRBD2 TRBJ2-1 TRBV5-6 TGTGCCAGCAGCTTCCGACTAGCGAGGTCCTACAATGAGCAGTTCTTC CASSFRLARSYNEQFF
many TRBD2 TRBJ2-7 TRBV28 TGTGCCAGCACCCTAACTAGCGGACTCATTTACGAGCAGTACTTC CASTLTSGLIYEQYF
few - TRBJ2-1 TRBV19 TGTGCCAGTAGTATGGGTCTGACGGCCAATGAGCAGTTCTTC CASSMGLTANEQFF
many - TRBJ2-7 TRBV28 TGTGCCAGCAGTTTAGGAGGGGGCTGGAACGAGCAGTACTTC CASSLGGGWNEQYF
few TRBD2 TRBJ2-1 TRBV5-1 TGCGCCAGCAGCTGGACTAGCGGGAGTTCGTCCGGTGAGCAGTTCTTC CASSWTSGSSSGEQFF
- TRBD2 TRBJ2-5 TRBV27 TGTGCCAGCAGTTTATCTTCGGGCGGGGGGGAGACCCAGTACTTC CASSLSSGGGETQYF
few TRBD2 TRBJ2-3 TRBV20-1 TGCAGTGCCACGGGAGGGAGGACAGATACGCAGTATTTT CSATGGRTDTQYF
few - TRBJ2-3 TRBV9 TGTGCCAGCAGCGTAGCTACGGTGACAGATACGCAGTATTTT CASSVATVTDTQYF
- - TRBJ1-1 TRBV6-2/TRBV6-3 TGTGCCAGCAGGAGGGACATCGGTGGGTACACTGAAGCTTTCTTT CASRRDIGGYTEAFF
- - TRBJ1-5 TRBV27 TGTGCCAGCAGTTTACCAGGGAGCAATCAGCCCCAGCATTTT CASSLPGSNQPQHF
many - TRBJ2-1 TRBV28 TGTGCCAGCAGCAGAACCGGGCCCCATGAGCAGTTCTTC CASSRTGPHEQFF
few - TRBJ2-3 TRBV6-2/TRBV6-3 TGTGCCAGCAGATTCGATCCTGCCACAGATACGCAGTATTTT CASRFDPATDTQYF
few TRBD1 TRBJ1-5 TRBV2 TGTGCCAGCAGTAACGGACAGGGGGTATCGCCCCAGCATTTT CASSNGQGVSPQHF
- - TRBJ2-1 TRBV27 TGTGCCAGCAGTCCCGGGCCCTCAAACAATGAGCAGTTCTTC CASSPGPSNNEQFF